This is a list of T cell receptor beta chains from one sample in a study of T cells after posttransplantation cyclophosphamide. Profiled with immunoSEQ multiplex PCR; TCRdb holds only in-frame clones, not every one. This sample yields about 2,800 clones, of which about 60% are seen a single time; roughly 14% belongs to the top ten. The sample consisted of PBMCs, taken 30 days after allogeneic stem cell transplant with posttransplant cyclophosphamide. These receptor sequences come from a male patient aged 60-70 years who received an allogeneic stem cell transplant from a related donor and was CMV-positive. A subset of T cells may come from the graft donor. Both conserved end residues are part of each CDR3. Fields, in order: J gene, V gene, clone size, D gene, CDR3 protein, CDR3 DNA. The D gene is left open where the match is weak. Some rows mark clone size as missing; the rest say once, few, many or name a class of expanded clone.

J: TRBJ1-2; V: TRBV6-5; size: -; D: -; CDR3: CASSYSLSNYGYTF; DNA: TGTGCCAGCAGTTACTCCCTTAGTAACTATGGCTACACCTTC
J: TRBJ1-2; V: TRBV7-8; size: -; D: -; CDR3: CASSLRISNYGYTF; DNA: TGTGCCAGCAGCTTACGTATATCTAACTATGGCTACACCTTC
J: TRBJ1-3; V: TRBV28; size: once; D: -; CDR3: CASSSRNRRNTIYF; DNA: TGTGCCAGCAGTTCGCGGAATCGAAGAAACACCATATATTTT
J: TRBJ2-2; V: TRBV23-1; size: few; D: TRBD1; CDR3: CASSHGPGQADTGELFF; DNA: TGCGCCAGCAGTCATGGACCGGGACAGGCAGACACCGGGGAGCTGTTTTTT
J: TRBJ1-3; V: TRBV7-6; size: -; D: -; CDR3: CASRLDRNAGNTIYF; DNA: TGTGCCAGCAGACTCGACAGGAACGCTGGAAACACCATATATTTT
J: TRBJ1-5; V: TRBV4-1; size: few; D: TRBD1; CDR3: CASSHRLAGTGLNQPQHF; DNA: TGCGCCAGCAGCCACAGATTAGCCGGGACAGGCCTCAATCAGCCCCAGCATTTT
J: TRBJ1-2; V: TRBV5-4; size: few; D: -; CDR3: CASSLYGNYGYTF; DNA: TGTGCCAGCAGCTTGTACGGGAACTATGGCTACACCTTC
J: TRBJ2-5; V: TRBV11-3; size: -; D: -; CDR3: CASSLINDPAGQETQYF; DNA: TGTGCCAGCAGCTTAATTAATGACCCGGCGGGCCAAGAGACCCAGTACTTC
J: TRBJ2-7; V: TRBV6-5; size: -; D: -; CDR3: CASSLGGDTYEQYF; DNA: TGTGCCAGCAGCTTGGGCGGGGATACCTACGAGCAGTACTTC
J: TRBJ2-5; V: TRBV5-4; size: -; D: TRBD2; CDR3: CASSVGSSGGPQETQYF; DNA: TGTGCCAGCAGCGTGGGATCTAGCGGGGGCCCTCAAGAGACCCAGTACTTC
J: TRBJ2-1; V: TRBV11-2; size: -; D: TRBD2; CDR3: CASSLHSGGDNEQFF; DNA: TGTGCCAGCAGCTTACATAGCGGGGGGGACAATGAGCAGTTCTTC
J: TRBJ2-3; V: TRBV6-5; size: once; D: -; CDR3: CASRTGLFTDTQYF; DNA: TGTGCCAGCAGAACCGGACTCTTCACAGATACGCAGTATTTT
J: TRBJ2-3; V: TRBV7-3; size: -; D: -; CDR3: CASSLSPLAPLDTQYF; DNA: TGTGCCAGCAGCTTAAGTCCCCTAGCCCCATTAGATACGCAGTATTTT
J: TRBJ1-1; V: TRBV30; size: medium-sized; D: -; CDR3: CAWSVFRQKPEAFF; DNA: TGTGCCTGGAGTGTATTTCGTCAGAAACCCGAAGCTTTCTTT
J: TRBJ2-2; V: TRBV2; size: -; D: -; CDR3: CASLGAAGELFF; DNA: TGTGCCAGCCTTGGTGCGGCCGGGGAGCTGTTTTTT
J: TRBJ1-2; V: TRBV7-2; size: medium-sized; D: -; CDR3: CASNGGQYLNYGYTF; DNA: TGTGCCAGCAACGGGGGGCAGTACCTGAACTATGGCTACACCTTC
J: TRBJ1-1; V: TRBV5-1; size: once; D: -; CDR3: CASSLVYGGPRVFF; DNA: TGCGCCAGCAGCTTGGTGTACGGCGGACCGAGGGTTTTCTTT
J: TRBJ2-7; V: TRBV7-9; size: -; D: -; CDR3: CASSPPPRMSNEQYF; DNA: TGTGCCAGCAGCCCACCCCCGCGTATGAGTAACGAGCAGTACTTC
J: TRBJ2-7; V: TRBV27; size: -; D: TRBD2; CDR3: CASSLGLADYEQYF; DNA: TGTGCCAGCAGTTTAGGACTAGCGGACTACGAGCAGTACTTC
J: TRBJ2-5; V: TRBV10-1; size: few; D: TRBD1; CDR3: CASSTDRGGETQYF; DNA: TGCGCCAGCAGCACCGACAGGGGAGGAGAGACCCAGTACTTC
J: TRBJ2-7; V: TRBV19; size: few; D: TRBD2; CDR3: CASSLFGGAYEQYF; DNA: TGTGCCAGTAGTCTCTTCGGGGGGGCCTACGAGCAGTACTTC
J: TRBJ1-4; V: TRBV18; size: -; D: -; CDR3: CASSPGGRNEKLFF; DNA: TGTGCCAGCTCACCGGGGGGGCGTAATGAAAAACTGTTTTTT
J: TRBJ2-7; V: TRBV4-1; size: once; D: -; CDR3: CASSQGQGLYEQYF; DNA: TGCGCCAGCAGCCAAGGTCAGGGGTTGTACGAGCAGTACTTC
J: TRBJ1-1; V: TRBV6-1; size: few; D: -; CDR3: CASIRARHMNTEAFF; DNA: TGTGCCAGCATTCGCGCCAGACACATGAACACTGAAGCTTTCTTT
J: TRBJ1-1; V: TRBV28; size: -; D: TRBD1; CDR3: CASSPQGAFGSEAFF; DNA: TGTGCCAGCAGTCCCCAGGGGGCGTTTGGGTCTGAAGCTTTCTTT
J: TRBJ1-5; V: TRBV4-1; size: few; D: TRBD1; CDR3: CASSRVASRGAGQPQHF; DNA: TGCGCCAGCAGCCGGGTCGCGTCCAGGGGGGCTGGACAGCCCCAGCATTTT
J: TRBJ2-7; V: TRBV2; size: few; D: -; CDR3: CASNLDGESYEQYF; DNA: TGTGCCAGCAACCTTGACGGGGAATCCTACGAGCAGTACTTC
J: TRBJ1-2; V: TRBV5-6; size: few; D: -; CDR3: CASSYYRAVGGYTF; DNA: TGTGCCAGCAGTTATTACAGGGCCGTGGGCGGCTACACCTTC
J: TRBJ1-1; V: TRBV30; size: -; D: -; CDR3: CAWRGAAGSGEAFF; DNA: TGTGCCTGGAGAGGGGCTGCGGGGTCTGGAGAAGCTTTCTTT
J: TRBJ2-3; V: TRBV11-2; size: -; D: TRBD2; CDR3: CASSLVGGGRTDTQYF; DNA: TGTGCCAGCAGCTTAGTCGGGGGGGGGCGCACAGATACGCAGTATTTT
J: TRBJ2-7; V: TRBV15; size: -; D: -; CDR3: CATKDSLLSYEQYF; DNA: TGTGCCACCAAGGACAGTCTCCTCTCCTACGAGCAGTACTTC
J: TRBJ2-3; V: TRBV7-9; size: -; D: TRBD2; CDR3: CASSSLLAGIAEAQYF; DNA: TGTGCCAGCAGCTCCCTCCTAGCGGGGATAGCGGAAGCGCAGTATTTT
J: TRBJ2-2; V: TRBV14; size: -; D: TRBD1; CDR3: CASSPTGTGASGPGELFF; DNA: TGTGCCAGCAGCCCGACTGGAACAGGGGCCTCAGGGCCCGGGGAGCTGTTTTTT
J: TRBJ2-1; V: TRBV2; size: few; D: TRBD2; CDR3: CASRTGFSGRALFF; DNA: TGTGCCAGCAGGACGGGTTTTAGCGGGAGGGCCTTGTTCTTC
J: TRBJ1-5; V: TRBV4-2; size: -; D: -; CDR3: CASSQAFRESQPQHF; DNA: TGTGCCAGCAGCCAAGCCTTCAGGGAATCTCAGCCCCAGCATTTT
J: TRBJ1-1; V: TRBV5-6; size: -; D: -; CDR3: CASSPRRGNTEAFF; DNA: TGTGCCAGCAGCCCGCGACGAGGGAACACTGAAGCTTTCTTT
J: TRBJ2-5; V: TRBV28; size: -; D: TRBD2; CDR3: CASSLLAGGLGETQYF; DNA: TGTGCCAGCAGTTTATTGGCGGGGGGGCTTGGAGAGACCCAGTACTTC
J: TRBJ1-1; V: TRBV20-1; size: -; D: -; CDR3: CSGTVNTEAFF; DNA: TGCAGTGGGACAGTGAACACTGAAGCTTTCTTT
J: TRBJ2-7; V: TRBV19; size: -; D: TRBD1; CDR3: CASSIGGDRGLGEQYF; DNA: TGTGCCAGTAGTATAGGAGGCGACAGGGGGCTTGGAGAGCAGTACTTC
J: TRBJ2-5; V: TRBV6-5; size: -; D: -; CDR3: CASMERGGQETQYF; DNA: TGTGCCAGCATGGAGAGGGGGGGGCAAGAGACCCAGTACTTC